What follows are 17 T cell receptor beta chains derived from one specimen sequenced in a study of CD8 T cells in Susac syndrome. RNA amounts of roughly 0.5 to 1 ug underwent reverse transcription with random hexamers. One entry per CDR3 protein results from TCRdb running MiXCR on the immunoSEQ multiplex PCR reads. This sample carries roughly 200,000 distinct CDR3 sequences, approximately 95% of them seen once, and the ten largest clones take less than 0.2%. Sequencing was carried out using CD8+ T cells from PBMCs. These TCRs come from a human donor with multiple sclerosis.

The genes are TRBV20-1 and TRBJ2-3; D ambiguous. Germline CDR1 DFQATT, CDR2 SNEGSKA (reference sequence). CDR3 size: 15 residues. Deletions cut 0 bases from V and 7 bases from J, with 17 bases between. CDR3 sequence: CSARDRAPVVNTQYF. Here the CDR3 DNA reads TGCAGTGCTAGAGATCGCGCTCCGGTAGTAAATACGCAGTATTTT.

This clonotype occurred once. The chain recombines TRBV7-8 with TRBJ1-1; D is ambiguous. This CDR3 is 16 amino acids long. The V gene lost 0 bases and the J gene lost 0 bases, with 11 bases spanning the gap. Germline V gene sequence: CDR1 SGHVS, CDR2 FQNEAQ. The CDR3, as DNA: TGTGCCAGCAGCTTAGCCTCTCCGGACCTGAACACTGAAGCTTTCTTT. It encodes CASSLASPDLNTEAFF.

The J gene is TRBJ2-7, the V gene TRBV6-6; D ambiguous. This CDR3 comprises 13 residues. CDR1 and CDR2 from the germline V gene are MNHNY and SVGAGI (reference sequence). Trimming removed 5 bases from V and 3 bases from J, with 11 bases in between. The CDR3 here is CASSPDKYYEQYF. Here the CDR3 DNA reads TGTGCCAGCAGTCCCGACAAGTACTACGAGCAGTACTTC.

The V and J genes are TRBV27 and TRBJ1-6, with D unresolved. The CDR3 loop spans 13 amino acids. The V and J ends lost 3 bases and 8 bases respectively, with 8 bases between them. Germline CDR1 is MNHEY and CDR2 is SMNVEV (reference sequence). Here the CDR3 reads CASSFWADSPLHF. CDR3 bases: TGTGCCAGCAGTTTCTGGGCGGATTCACCCCTCCACTTT.

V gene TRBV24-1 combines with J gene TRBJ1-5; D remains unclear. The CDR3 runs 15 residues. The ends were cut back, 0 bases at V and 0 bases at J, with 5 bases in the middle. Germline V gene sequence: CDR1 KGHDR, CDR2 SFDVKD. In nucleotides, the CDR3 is TGTGCCACCAGTGATTTGGCTCATAGCAATCAGCCCCAGCATTTT. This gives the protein CATSDLAHSNQPQHF.

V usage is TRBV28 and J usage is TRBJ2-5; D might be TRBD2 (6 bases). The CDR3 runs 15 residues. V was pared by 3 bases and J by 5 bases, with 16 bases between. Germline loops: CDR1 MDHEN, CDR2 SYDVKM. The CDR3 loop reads CASSFPPAGQETQYF. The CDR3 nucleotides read TGTGCCAGCAGTTTCCCCCCGGCGGGGCAGGAGACCCAGTACTTC.

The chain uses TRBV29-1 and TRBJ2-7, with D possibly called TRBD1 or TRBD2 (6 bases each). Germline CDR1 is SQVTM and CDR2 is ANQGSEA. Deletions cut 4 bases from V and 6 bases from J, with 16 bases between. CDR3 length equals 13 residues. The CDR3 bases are TGCAGCGTTGGAGGGGGGAAATTCAGCGAGCAGTACTTC. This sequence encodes CSVGGGKFSEQYF.

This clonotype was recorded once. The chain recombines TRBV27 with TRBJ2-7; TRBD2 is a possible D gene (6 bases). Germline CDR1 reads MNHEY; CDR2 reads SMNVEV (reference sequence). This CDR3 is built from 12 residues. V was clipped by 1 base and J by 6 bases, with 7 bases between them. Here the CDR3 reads CASSLFGGEQYF. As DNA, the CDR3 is TGTGCCAGCAGTTTATTCGGGGGCGAGCAGTACTTC.

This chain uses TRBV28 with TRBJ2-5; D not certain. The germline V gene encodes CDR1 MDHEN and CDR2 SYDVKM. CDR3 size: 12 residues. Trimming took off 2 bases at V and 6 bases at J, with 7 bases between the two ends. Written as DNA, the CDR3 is TGTGCCAGCAGTTTAGACCCGAAGACCCAGTACTTC. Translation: CASSLDPKTQYF.

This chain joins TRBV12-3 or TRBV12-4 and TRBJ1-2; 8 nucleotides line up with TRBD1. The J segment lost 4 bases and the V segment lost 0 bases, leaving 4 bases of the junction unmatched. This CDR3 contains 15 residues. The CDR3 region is CASSLADRDPYGYTF. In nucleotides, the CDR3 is TGTGCCAGCAGTTTAGCGGACAGGGATCCCTATGGCTACACCTTC.

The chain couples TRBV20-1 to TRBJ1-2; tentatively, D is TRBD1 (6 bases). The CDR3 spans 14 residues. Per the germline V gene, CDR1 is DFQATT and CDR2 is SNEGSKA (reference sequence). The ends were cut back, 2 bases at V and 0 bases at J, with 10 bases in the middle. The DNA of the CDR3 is TGCAGTGCTAGAATCAGGGACACTAACTATGGCTACACCTTC. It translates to CSARIRDTNYGYTF.

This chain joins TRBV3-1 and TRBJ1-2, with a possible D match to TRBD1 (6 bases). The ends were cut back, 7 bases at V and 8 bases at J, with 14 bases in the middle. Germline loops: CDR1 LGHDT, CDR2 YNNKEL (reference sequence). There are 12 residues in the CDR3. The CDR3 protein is CASTNTGLGYTF. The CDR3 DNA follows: TGTGCCAGCACAAACACAGGGTTAGGCTACACCTTC.

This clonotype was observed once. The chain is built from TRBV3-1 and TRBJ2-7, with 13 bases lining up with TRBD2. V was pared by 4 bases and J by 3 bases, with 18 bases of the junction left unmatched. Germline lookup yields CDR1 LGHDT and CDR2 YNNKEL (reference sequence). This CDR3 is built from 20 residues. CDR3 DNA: TGTGCCAGCAGCCTGATATCCGGGACTAGCGGGATCGAGCCCCACTACGAGCAGTACTTC. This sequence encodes CASSLISGTSGIEPHYEQYF.

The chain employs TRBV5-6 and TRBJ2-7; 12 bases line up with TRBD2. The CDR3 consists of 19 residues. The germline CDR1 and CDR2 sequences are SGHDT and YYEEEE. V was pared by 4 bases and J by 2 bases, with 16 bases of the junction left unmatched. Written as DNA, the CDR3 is TGTGCCAGCAGCCCCGGACCCCTAGCGGGAGGGATCTATGCCTACGAGCAGTACTTC. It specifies CASSPGPLAGGIYAYEQYF.

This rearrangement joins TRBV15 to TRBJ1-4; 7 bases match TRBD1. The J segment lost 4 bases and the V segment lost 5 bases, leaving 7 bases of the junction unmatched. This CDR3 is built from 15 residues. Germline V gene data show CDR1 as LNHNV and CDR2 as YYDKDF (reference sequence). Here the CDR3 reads CATSVRGTVNEKLFF. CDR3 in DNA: TGTGCCACCAGCGTCAGAGGGACAGTTAATGAAAAACTGTTTTTT.

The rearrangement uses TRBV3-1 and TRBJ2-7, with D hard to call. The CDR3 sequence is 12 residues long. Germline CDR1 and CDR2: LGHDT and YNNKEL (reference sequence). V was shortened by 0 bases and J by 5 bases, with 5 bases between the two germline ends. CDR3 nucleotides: TGTGCCAGCAGCCAAGATTGGGACGAGCAGTACTTC. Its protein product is CASSQDWDEQYF.

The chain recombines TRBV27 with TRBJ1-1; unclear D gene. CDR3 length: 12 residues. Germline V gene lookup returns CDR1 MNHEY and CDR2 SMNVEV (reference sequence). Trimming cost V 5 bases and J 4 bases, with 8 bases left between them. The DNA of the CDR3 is TGTGCCAGCAGTACCGGACCCACTGAAGCTTTCTTT. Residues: CASSTGPTEAFF.